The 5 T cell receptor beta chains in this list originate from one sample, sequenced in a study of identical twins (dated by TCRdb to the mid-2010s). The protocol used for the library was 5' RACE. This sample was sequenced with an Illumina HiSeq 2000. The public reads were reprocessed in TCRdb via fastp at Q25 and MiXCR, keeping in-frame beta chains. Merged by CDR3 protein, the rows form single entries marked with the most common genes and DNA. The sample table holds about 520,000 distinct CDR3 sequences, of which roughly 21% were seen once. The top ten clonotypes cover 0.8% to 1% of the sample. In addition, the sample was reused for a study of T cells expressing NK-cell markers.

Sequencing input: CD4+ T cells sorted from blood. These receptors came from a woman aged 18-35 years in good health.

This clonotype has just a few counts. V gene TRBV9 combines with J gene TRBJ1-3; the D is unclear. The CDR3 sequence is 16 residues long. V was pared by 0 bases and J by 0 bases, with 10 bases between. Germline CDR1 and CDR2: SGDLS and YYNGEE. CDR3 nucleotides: TGTGCCAGCAGCGTAGATGGCAGGCCCTCTGGAAACACCATATATTTT. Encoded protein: CASSVDGRPSGNTIYF. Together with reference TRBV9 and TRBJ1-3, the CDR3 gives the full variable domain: DSGVTQTPKHLITATGQRVTLRCSPRSGDLSVYWYQQSLDQGLQFLIQYYNGEERAKGNILERFSAQQFPDLHSELNLSSLELGDSALYFCASSVDGRPSGNTIYFGEGSWLTVV.

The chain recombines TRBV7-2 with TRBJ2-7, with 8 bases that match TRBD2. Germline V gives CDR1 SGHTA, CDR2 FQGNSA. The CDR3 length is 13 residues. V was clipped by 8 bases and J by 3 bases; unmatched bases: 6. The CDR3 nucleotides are TGTGCCAGCCGAATAGCGGGGAACTACGAGCAGTACTTC. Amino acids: CASRIAGNYEQYF.

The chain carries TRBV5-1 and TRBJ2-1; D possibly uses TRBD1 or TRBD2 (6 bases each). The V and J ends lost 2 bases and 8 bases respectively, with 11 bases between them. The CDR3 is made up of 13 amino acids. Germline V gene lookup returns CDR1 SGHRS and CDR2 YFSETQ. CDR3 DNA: TGCGCCAGCAGCTTCAGGAGGGGGGATGAGCAGTTCTTC. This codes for CASSFRRGDEQFF. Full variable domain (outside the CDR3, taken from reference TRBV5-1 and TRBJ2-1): KAGVTQTPRYLIKTRGQQVTLSCSPISGHRSVSWYQQTPGQGLQFLFEYFSETQRNKGNFPGRFSGRQFSNSRSEMNVSTLELGDSALYLCASSFRRGDEQFFGPGTRLTVL.

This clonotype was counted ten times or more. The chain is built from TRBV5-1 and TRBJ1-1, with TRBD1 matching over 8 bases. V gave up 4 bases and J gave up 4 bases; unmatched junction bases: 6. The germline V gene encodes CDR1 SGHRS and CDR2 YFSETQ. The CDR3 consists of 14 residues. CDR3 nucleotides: TGCGCCAGCAGCAGGGGACAGGCGTTCACTGAAGCTTTCTTT. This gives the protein CASSRGQAFTEAFF.

The CDR3 bases are TGTGCCATCAGTTCGGGGAACGGCTACACCTTC. Translation gives CAISSGNGYTF. The chain is built from TRBV10-3 and TRBJ1-2; no reliable D call. Trimming left V 5 bases short and J 8 bases short, with 9 bases between. Germline V gives CDR1 ENHRY, CDR2 SYGVKD. The CDR3 consists of 11 residues.